This T cell receptor beta chain is drawn from a study of Graves' ophthalmopathy and Graves' hyperthyroidism. Researchers took RNA transcripts and amplified TCR beta CDR3 regions from them. Second-round multiplex PCR came after a first-round RT-PCR that employed HTBI primers. TCRdb reanalysed the multiplex PCR reads using MiXCR and keeps one entry per CDR3 protein. The repertoire holds 500,000 to 700,000 distinct CDR3 sequences, with about 40% as singletons. Other autoimmune disease, uncontrolled infection, pregnancy and lactation led to exclusion. The diagnosis combined clinical symptoms, thyroxine, TRAb, thyroid ultrasound and orbital computed tomography scans. Regarding the study as a whole: A model built from 13 signatures distinguished ophthalmopathy from stable hyperthyroidism with roughly 90% sensitivity and approximately 80% specificity. The authors also found most expanded thyroid clonotypes above 0.001 frequency in blood.

This clonotype has a count of ten or more. Its antigen is as yet unknown. This CDR3 spans 15 amino acids. Trimming pared 5 bases from V and 4 bases from J, leaving 14 bases between. Germline CDR1 and CDR2: SGHVS and FQNEAQ. Material: peripheral blood or thyroid tissue (not recorded which). The TCR originated in an adult man with Graves' hyperthyroidism. This chain links TRBV7-8 with TRBJ2-2; D is unresolved. CDR3 sequence: CASSQKGMGTGELFF. The CDR3 DNA is TGTGCCAGCAGCCAGAAAGGCATGGGCACCGGGGAGCTGTTTTTT.